This TCR beta chain is from a study of blood T cell repertoires in COVID-19. Sequencing was performed with immunoSEQ multiplex PCR; in TCRdb, only in-frame clones are kept and a portion is missing. The table shows roughly 43,000 clones, with roughly 80% occurring only once. The V gene's germline CDR1 is SGHTA and CDR2 FQGNSA. The V gene end was trimmed by 2 bases and the J gene end by 10 bases; junction bases not matched to a gene: 4. CDR3 length equals 14 residues. What was sequenced was peripheral blood. The V and J genes are TRBV7-2 and TRBJ1-6; 8 nucleotides line up with TRBD1. This TCR was sampled from a woman aged 55-70 years with acute or convalescent COVID-19. In nucleotides, the CDR3 is TGTGCCAGCAGCTTACCCAGGACAGGGTCACCCCTCCACTTT. It is translated as CASSLPRTGSPLHF. Using reference TRBV7-2 and TRBJ1-6 for the parts outside the CDR3, the full variable domain is GAGVSQSPSNKVTEKGKDVELRCDPISGHTALYWYRQSLGQGLEFLIYFQGNSAPDKSGLPSDRFSAERTGGSVSTLTIQRTQQEDSAVYLCASSLPRTGSPLHFGNGTRLTVT.